Following are 8 T cell receptor beta chains from one sample sequenced in a study of cytomegalovirus exposure and HLA in healthy donors. Amplification used 60 Vbeta primers and 13 Jbeta primers. This table comes from immunoSEQ multiplex PCR, and its TCRdb copy is limited to in-frame clones, with some not included. This repertoire shows nearly 200,000 clones, more than 75% found once; its top ten account for over 1%. Material: PBMCs. The receptor set was obtained from a young man in good health and CMV-seronegative.

The chain combines TRBV18 with TRBJ2-1; TRBD2 matches at 10 bases. The germline gives CDR1 KGHSH, CDR2 LQKENI. The CDR3 has 16 amino acids. With V trimmed by 4 bases and J by 0 bases, 3 bases remained unmatched. The CDR3 region has the DNA TGTGCCAGCTCACTTAGCGGGGGGAGCTCCTACAATGAGCAGTTCTTC. Its protein product is CASSLSGGSSYNEQFF.

The J gene is TRBJ2-3, the V gene TRBV27, with TRBD2 identical over 7 bases. Germline V lookup: CDR1 MNHEY, CDR2 SMNVEV (reference sequence). Unmatched junction bases numbered 4, after V lost 2 bases and J lost 2 bases. This CDR3 contains 15 residues. CDR3 in amino acids: CASSLGTTYTDTQYF. The CDR3, as DNA: TGTGCCAGCAGTTTAGGGACTACTTACACAGATACGCAGTATTTT.

V usage is TRBV27 and J usage is TRBJ2-7, with 8 bases lining up with TRBD1. The CDR3 is made up of 12 amino acids. CDR1 is MNHEY, CDR2 SMNVEV, per germline (reference sequence). V dropped 10 bases and J dropped 2; count of bases not matched to a gene: 4. The CDR3 sequence is CATQTGAYEQYF. The CDR3 DNA reads TGTGCCACCCAGACAGGGGCCTACGAGCAGTACTTC.

This chain uses TRBV7-2 with TRBJ2-2; D is undetermined. The CDR3 has 14 amino acids. Deletions cut 0 bases from V and 4 bases from J, with 6 bases between. Germline loops: CDR1 SGHTA, CDR2 FQGNSA. The CDR3 DNA reads TGTGCCAGCAGCTTAGCGGCCGCCACCGGGGAGCTGTTTTTT. Protein product: CASSLAAATGELFF.

The chain links TRBV9 to TRBJ2-7; D gene uncertain. The V gene's germline CDR1 is SGDLS and CDR2 YYNGEE. The CDR3 spans 13 residues. Trimming took off 0 bases at V and 7 bases at J, with 11 bases between the two ends. The DNA of the CDR3 is TGTGCCAGCAGCGTAGACCCGACCGGGGAGCAGTACTTC. Its translation: CASSVDPTGEQYF.

V gene TRBV9 combines with J gene TRBJ2-3; TRBD1 might be the D (6 bases). The germline V and J ends were trimmed by 0 bases and 1 base, with 15 bases remaining between them. CDR3 length: 17 amino acids. Germline lookup yields CDR1 SGDLS and CDR2 YYNGEE. CDR3 DNA: TGTGCCAGCAGCGTAGAGATTGGGGGCTTTGGCACAGATACGCAGTATTTT. Translation gives CASSVEIGGFGTDTQYF.

As concerns this clone: At one boundary the junction diverges from the germline segment, which might be a read error. The rearrangement joins TRBV5-1 to TRBJ1-5; D is unclear. Germline V gene data show CDR1 as SGHRS and CDR2 as YFSETQ. The CDR3 is made up of 15 amino acids. As DNA, the CDR3 is TGCGCCGGCAGCTTGAAGGATGCGGGTTCTCAGCCCCAGCATTTT. Translated: CAGSLKDAGSQPQHF.

The chain links TRBV2 to TRBJ2-3; tentative D call: TRBD2 (7 bases). This CDR3 spans 14 amino acids. The V and J ends lost 6 bases and 6 bases respectively, with 16 bases between them. CDR1 is SNHLY, CDR2 FYNNEI, per germline. The CDR3 sequence is CASRTGGLRDTQYF. The CDR3, as DNA: TGTGCCAGCAGAACGGGGGGCCTCCGCGATACGCAGTATTTT.